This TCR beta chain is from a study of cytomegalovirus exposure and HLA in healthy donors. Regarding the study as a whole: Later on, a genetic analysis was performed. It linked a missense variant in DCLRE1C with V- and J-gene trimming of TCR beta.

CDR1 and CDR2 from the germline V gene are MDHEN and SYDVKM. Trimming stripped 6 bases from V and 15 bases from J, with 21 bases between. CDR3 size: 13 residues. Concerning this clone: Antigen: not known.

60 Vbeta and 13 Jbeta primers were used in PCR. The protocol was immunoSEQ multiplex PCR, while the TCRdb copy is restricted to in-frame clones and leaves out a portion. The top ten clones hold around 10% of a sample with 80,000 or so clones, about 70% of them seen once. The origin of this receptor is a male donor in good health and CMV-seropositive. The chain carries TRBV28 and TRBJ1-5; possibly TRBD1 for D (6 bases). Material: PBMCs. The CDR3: CASSPRGGFLLHF. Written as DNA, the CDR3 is TGTGCCAGCAGCCCCCGAGGGGGTTTTCTTCTGCATTTT.